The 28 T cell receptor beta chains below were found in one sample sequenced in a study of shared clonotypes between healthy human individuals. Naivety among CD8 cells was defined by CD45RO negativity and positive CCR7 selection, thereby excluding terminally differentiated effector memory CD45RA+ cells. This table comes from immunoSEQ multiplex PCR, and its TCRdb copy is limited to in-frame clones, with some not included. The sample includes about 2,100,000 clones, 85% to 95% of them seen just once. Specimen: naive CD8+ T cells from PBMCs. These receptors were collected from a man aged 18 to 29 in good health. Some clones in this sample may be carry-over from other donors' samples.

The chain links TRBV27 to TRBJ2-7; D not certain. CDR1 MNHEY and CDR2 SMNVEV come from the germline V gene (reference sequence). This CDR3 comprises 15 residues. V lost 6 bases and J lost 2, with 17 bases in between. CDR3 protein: CASSRSQGVPYEQYF. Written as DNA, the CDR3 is TGTGCCAGCAGCAGATCTCAAGGAGTACCCTACGAGCAGTACTTC.

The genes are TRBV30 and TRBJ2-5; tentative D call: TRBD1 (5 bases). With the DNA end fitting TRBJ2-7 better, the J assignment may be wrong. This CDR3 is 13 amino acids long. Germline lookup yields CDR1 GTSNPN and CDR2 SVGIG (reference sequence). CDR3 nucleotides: TGTGCCTGGAGTGTCGCAGGGTTCTCCGAGCAGTACTTC. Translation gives CAWSVAGFSEQYF.

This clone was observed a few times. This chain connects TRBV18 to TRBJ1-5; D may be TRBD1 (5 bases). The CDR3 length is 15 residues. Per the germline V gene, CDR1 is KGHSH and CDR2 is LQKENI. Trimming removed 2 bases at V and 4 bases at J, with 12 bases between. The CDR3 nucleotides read TGTGCCAGCTCACCAATGAGGCAGGGTAATCAGCCCCAGCATTTT. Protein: CASSPMRQGNQPQHF.

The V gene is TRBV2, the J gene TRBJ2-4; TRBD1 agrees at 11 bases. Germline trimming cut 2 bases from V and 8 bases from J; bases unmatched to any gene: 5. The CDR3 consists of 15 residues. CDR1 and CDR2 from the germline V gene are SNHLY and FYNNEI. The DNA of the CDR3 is TGTGCCAGCAGTGAACCGGACAGGGGGCTGGACATTCAGTACTTC. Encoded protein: CASSEPDRGLDIQYF.

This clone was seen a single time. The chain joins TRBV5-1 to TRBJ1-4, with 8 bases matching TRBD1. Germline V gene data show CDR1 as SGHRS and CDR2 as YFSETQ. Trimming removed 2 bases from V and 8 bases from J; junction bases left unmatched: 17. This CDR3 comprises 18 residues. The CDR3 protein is CASSLGQGARGEREKLFF. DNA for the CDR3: TGCGCCAGCAGCTTAGGCCAGGGGGCGCGAGGGGAACGAGAAAAACTGTTTTTT.

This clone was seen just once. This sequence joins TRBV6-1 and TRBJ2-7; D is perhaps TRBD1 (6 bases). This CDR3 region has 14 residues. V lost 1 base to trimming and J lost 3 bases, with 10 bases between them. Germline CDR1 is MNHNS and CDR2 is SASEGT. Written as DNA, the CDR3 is TGTGCCAGCAGTGAAGTAGTAGGGGGCTACGAGCAGTACTTC. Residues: CASSEVVGGYEQYF.

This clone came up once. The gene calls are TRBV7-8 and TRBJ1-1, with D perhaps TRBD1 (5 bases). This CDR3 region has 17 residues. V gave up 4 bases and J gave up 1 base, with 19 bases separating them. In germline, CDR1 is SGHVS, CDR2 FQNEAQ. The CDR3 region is CASSSREISSTNTEAFF. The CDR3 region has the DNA TGTGCCAGCAGCTCCAGGGAAATCTCCTCCACGAACACTGAAGCTTTCTTT.

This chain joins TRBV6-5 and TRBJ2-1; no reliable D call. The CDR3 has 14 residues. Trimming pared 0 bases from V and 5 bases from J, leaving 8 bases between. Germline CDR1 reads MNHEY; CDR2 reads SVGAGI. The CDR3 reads CASSYSPPNNEQFF. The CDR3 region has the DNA TGTGCCAGCAGTTACTCCCCTCCGAACAATGAGCAGTTCTTC.

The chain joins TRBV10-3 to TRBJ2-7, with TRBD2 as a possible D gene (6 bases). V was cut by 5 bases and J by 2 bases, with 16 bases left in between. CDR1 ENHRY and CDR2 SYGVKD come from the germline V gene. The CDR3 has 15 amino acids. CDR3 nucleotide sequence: TGTGCCATCAGTCTGACCGGGACTGACGCCTACGAGCAGTACTTC. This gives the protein CAISLTGTDAYEQYF.

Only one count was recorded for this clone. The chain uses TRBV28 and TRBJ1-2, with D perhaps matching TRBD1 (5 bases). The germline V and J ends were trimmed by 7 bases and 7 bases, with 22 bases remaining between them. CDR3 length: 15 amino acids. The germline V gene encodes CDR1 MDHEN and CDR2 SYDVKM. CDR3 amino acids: CASKGLGRESFGYTF. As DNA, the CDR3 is TGTGCCAGCAAGGGTTTAGGCAGGGAGTCCTTTGGCTACACCTTC.

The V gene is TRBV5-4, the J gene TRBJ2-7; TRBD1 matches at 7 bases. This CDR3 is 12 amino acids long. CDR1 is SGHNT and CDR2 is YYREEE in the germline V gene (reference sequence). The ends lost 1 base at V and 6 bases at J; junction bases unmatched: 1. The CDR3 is CASSLRGREQYF. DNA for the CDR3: TGTGCCAGCAGCTTGAGGGGGCGCGAGCAGTACTTC.

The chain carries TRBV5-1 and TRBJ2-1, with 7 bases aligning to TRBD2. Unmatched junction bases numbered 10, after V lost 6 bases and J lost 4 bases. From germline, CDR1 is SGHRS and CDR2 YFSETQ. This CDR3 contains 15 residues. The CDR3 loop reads CASKGGRAAYNEQFF. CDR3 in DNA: TGCGCCAGCAAGGGAGGGAGGGCAGCTTACAATGAGCAGTTCTTC.

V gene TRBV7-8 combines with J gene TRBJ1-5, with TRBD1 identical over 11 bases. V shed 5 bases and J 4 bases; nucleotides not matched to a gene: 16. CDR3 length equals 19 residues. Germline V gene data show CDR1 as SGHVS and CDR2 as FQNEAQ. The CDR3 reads CASSGLGQGALVGNQPQHF. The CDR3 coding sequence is TGTGCCAGCAGCGGACTCGGACAGGGGGCCCTCGTGGGAAATCAGCCCCAGCATTTT.

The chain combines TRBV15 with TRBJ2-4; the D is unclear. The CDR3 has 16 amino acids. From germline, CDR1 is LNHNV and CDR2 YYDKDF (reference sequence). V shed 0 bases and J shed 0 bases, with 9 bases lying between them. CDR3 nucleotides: TGTGCCACCAGCAGAGATATAAAGACAGCCAAAAACATTCAGTACTTC. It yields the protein CATSRDIKTAKNIQYF.

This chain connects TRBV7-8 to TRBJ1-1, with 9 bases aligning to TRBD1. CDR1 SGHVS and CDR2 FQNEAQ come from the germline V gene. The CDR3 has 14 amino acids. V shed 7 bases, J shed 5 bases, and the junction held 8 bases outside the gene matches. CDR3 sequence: CASTDRGIITEAFF. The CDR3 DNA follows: TGTGCCAGCACGGACAGGGGCATTATAACTGAAGCTTTCTTT.

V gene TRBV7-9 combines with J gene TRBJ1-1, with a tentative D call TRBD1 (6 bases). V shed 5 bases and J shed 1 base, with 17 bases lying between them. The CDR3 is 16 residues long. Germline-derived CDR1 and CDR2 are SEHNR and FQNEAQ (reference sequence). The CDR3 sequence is CASSTTGSAKNTEAFF. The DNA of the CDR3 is TGTGCCAGCAGCACAACAGGGAGCGCCAAGAACACTGAAGCTTTCTTT.

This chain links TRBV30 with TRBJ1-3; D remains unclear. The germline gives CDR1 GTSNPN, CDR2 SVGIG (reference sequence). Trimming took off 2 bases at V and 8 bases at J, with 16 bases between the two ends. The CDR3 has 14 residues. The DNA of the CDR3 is TGTGCCTGGAGTTACGGCCCTCTTGGGGACACCATATATTTT. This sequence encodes CAWSYGPLGDTIYF.

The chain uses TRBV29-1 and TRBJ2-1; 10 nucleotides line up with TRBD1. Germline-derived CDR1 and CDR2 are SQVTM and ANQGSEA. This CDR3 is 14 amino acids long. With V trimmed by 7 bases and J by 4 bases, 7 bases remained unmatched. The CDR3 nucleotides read TGCAGCGCTAGGACAGGGGGTGGGTACAATGAGCAGTTCTTC. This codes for CSARTGGGYNEQFF.

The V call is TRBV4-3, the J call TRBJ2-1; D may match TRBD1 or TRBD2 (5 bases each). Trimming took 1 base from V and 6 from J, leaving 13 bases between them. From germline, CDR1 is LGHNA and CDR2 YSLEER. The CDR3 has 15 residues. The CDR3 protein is CASSQAPGRINEQFF. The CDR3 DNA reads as TGCGCCAGCAGCCAAGCGCCGGGACGGATCAATGAGCAGTTCTTC.

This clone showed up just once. The CDR3 DNA sequence: TGTGCCAGCAGTTCGGGACAGGGGGTTGGAGATACGCAGTATTTT. Protein: CASSSGQGVGDTQYF. The chain couples TRBV9 to TRBJ2-3, with 11 bases matching TRBD1. CDR3 length: 15 amino acids. The germline V gene encodes CDR1 SGDLS and CDR2 YYNGEE. V was pared by 5 bases and J by 5 bases, with 7 bases of the junction left unmatched.

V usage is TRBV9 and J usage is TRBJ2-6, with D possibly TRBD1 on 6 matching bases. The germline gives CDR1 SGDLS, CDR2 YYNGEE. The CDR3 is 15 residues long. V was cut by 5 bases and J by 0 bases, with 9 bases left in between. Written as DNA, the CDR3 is TGTGCCAGCAGTAAGGGGGACTCTGGGGCCAACGTCCTGACTTTC. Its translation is CASSKGDSGANVLTF.

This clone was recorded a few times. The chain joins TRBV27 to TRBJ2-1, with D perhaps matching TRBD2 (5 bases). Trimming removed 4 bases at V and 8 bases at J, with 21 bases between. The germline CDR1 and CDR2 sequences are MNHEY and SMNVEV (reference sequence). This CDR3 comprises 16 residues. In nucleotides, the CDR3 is TGTGCCAGCAGTTCCCCCACTAGTCGTGGCCCCTATGAGCAGTTCTTC. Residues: CASSSPTSRGPYEQFF.

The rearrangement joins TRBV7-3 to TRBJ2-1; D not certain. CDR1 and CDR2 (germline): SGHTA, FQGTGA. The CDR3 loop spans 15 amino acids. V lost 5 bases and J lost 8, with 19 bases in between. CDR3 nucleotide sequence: TGTGCCAGCAGCCCCCGTCCGGGTCGGCCCTATGAGCAGTTCTTC. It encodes CASSPRPGRPYEQFF.

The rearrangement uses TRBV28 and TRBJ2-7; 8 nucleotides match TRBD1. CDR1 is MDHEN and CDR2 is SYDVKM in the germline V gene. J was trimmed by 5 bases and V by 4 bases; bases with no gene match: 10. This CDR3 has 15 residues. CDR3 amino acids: CASSSLRDRIDEQYF. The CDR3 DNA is TGTGCCAGCAGTTCGCTAAGGGACAGGATTGACGAGCAGTACTTC.

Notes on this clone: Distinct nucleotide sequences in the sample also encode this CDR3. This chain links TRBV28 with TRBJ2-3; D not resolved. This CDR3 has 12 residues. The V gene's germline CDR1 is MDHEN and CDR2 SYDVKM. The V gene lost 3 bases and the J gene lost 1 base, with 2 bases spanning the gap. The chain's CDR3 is CASSLGTDTQYF. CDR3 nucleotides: TGTGCCAGCAGTTTGGGCACAGATACGCAGTATTTT.

The CDR3 here is CSVAGTSGSNEQYF. As DNA, the CDR3 is TGCAGCGTGGCCGGGACTAGCGGGAGTAACGAGCAGTACTTC. This chain links TRBV29-1 with TRBJ2-7; 14 bases line up with TRBD2. The CDR3 sequence is 14 residues long. Trimming removed 6 bases from V and 5 bases from J; junction bases left unmatched: 6. Germline values: CDR1 SQVTM, CDR2 ANQGSEA.

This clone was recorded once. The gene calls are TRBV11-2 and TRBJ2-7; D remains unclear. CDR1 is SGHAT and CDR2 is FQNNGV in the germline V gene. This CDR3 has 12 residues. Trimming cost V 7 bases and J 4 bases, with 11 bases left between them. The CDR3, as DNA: TGTGCCAGCACGTCCGTTTGGTACGAGCAGTACTTC. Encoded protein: CASTSVWYEQYF.

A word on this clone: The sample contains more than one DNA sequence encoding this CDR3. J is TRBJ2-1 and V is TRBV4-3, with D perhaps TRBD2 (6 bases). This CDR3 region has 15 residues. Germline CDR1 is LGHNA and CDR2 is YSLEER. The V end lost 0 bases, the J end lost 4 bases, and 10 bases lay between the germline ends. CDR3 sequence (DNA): TGCGCCAGCAGCCAAGATCGGCTAGCGTACAATGAGCAGTTCTTC. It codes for CASSQDRLAYNEQFF.